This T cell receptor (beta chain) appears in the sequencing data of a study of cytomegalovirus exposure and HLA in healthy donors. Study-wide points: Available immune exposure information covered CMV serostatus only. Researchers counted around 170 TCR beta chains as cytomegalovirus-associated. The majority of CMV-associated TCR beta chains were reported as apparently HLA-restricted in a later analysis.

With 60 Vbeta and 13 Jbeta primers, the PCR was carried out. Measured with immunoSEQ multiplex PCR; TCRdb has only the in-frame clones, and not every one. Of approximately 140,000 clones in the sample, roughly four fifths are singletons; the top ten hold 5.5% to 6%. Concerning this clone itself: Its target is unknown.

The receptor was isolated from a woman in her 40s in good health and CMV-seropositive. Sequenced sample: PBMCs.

CDR3 sequence: CARSLKGDHNSPLHF. CDR3 DNA: TGTGCCAGAAGCCTCAAGGGGGATCATAATTCACCCCTCCACTTT. The chain carries TRBV5-3 and TRBJ1-6; D possibly corresponds to TRBD1 (6 bases). TRBV5-3 belongs to the ORF category, with a function that is uncertain. The CDR3 totals 15 residues. The germline V and J ends were trimmed by 4 bases and 5 bases, with 13 bases remaining between them.